The 5 T cell receptor beta chains reported below all come from one sample, sequenced in a study of blood T cells in healthy people across ages. It was with a sample-barcoded 5' primer and a J-beta primer mix that a second PCR of roughly 6 to 11 cycles was run. TCRdb redid the calling of the 5' RACE reads with MiXCR, one entry per CDR3 protein. This sample yields about 800,000 distinct CDR3 sequences, of which roughly 25% are seen a single time; approximately 3.7% belongs to the top ten. The same specimen was also included in a second study, on T cells of mothers and their children.

The sample comprised blood. The receptors derive from a boy under 18 in good health.

This sequence joins TRBV5-1 and TRBJ2-7, with D unresolved. Germline V gives CDR1 SGHRS, CDR2 YFSETQ. This CDR3 is built from 15 residues. V was shortened by 6 bases and J by 0 bases, with 16 bases between the two germline ends. CDR3 in amino acids: CASTFRPGSSYEQYF. Here the CDR3 DNA reads TGCGCCAGCACCTTCCGTCCGGGCAGCTCCTACGAGCAGTACTTC.

The rearrangement uses TRBV29-1 and TRBJ2-3; D uncertain. The CDR3 has 11 residues. Germline CDR1 reads SQVTM; CDR2 reads ANQGSEA. V shed 8 bases and J shed 5 bases, with 11 bases lying between them. CDR3 in amino acids: CSTKPGDTQYF. The DNA for the CDR3 is TGCAGCACCAAGCCGGGAGATACGCAGTATTTT.

The V call is TRBV29-1, the J call TRBJ1-3, with a tentative D call TRBD1 (5 bases). The CDR3 is 13 amino acids. V lost 6 bases and J 2 bases, leaving 11 bases between the germline ends. In germline, CDR1 is SQVTM, CDR2 ANQGSEA. CDR3 residues: CSVSQGAGNTIYF. In DNA form, the CDR3 reads TGCAGCGTGTCCCAGGGAGCTGGAAACACCATATATTTT.

There are a few counts of this clonotype. The chain has TRBV28 and TRBJ2-1; 14 bases fit TRBD2. Trimming removed 4 bases from V and 7 bases from J; junction bases left unmatched: 9. The germline V gene encodes CDR1 MDHEN and CDR2 SYDVKM. This CDR3 is built from 17 residues. Here the CDR3 reads CASSSSRTSGRINEQFF. As DNA, the CDR3 is TGTGCCAGCAGTTCCTCACGGACTAGCGGGAGGATAAATGAGCAGTTCTTC.

J is TRBJ1-1 and V is TRBV7-2; 7 bases line up with TRBD1. Germline assignment: CDR1 SGHTA and CDR2 FQGNSA. Losses at the gene ends were 2 bases for V and 4 bases for J; bases not matched to a gene: 7. CDR3 length: 15 residues. The CDR3: CASSLRGQGGTEAFF. CDR3 coding DNA: TGTGCCAGCAGCTTAAGAGGGCAGGGGGGCACTGAAGCTTTCTTT.